This record covers a single TCR beta chain. Its target is not known. The study sequenced TCR beta in blood CD8+ and CD4+ T cells. The CD8+ and CD4+ T cells were negatively isolated, with the TEMRA cells enriched by FACS. The CDR3 has 15 residues. Germline V gene lookup returns CDR1 SGDLS and CDR2 YYNGEE. Trimming left V 3 bases short and J 0 bases short, with 12 bases between. The sample is drawn from a study of CD8 T cells in Susac syndrome. Study-wide results and limits: A relatively small number of individuals underwent TCR sequencing and HLA analysis.

Random hexamers were used to reverse transcribe an amount of about 0.45 to 1 ug RNA. Amplification of TCR beta CDR3 used immunoSEQ multiplex PCR across 54 Vbeta and 13 Jbeta. One entry per CDR3 protein, called by TCRdb with MiXCR from the immunoSEQ multiplex PCR reads. The sample lists some 300,000 distinct CDR3 sequences; 65% to 90% were seen once. This TCR derives from a human donor with multiple sclerosis. This chain connects TRBV9 to TRBJ1-1; the D is unclear. The sequencing input was CD8+ T cells from PBMCs. CDR3 nucleotides: TGTGCCAGCAGCGGCCAGTCCATCATGAACACTGAAGCTTTCTTT. Amino acids: CASSGQSIMNTEAFF. Full variable domain (missing parts from reference TRBV9 and TRBJ1-1): DSGVTQTPKHLITATGQRVTLRCSPRSGDLSVYWYQQSLDQGLQFLIQYYNGEERAKGNILERFSAQQFPDLHSELNLSSLELGDSALYFCASSGQSIMNTEAFFGQGTRLTVV.